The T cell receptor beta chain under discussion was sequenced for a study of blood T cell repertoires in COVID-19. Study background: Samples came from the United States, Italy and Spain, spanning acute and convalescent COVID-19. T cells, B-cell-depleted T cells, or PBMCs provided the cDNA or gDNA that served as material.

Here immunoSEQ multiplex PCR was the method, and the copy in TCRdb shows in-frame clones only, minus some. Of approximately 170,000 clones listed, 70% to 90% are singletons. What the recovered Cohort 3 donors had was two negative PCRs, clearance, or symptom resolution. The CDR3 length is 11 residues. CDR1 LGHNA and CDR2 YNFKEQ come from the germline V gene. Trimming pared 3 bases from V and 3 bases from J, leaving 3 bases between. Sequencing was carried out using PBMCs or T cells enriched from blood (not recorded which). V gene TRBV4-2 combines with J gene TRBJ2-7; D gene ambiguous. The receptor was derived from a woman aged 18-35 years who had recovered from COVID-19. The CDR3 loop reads CASSQSYEQYF. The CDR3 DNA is TGTGCCAGCAGCCAGAGCTACGAGCAGTACTTC.